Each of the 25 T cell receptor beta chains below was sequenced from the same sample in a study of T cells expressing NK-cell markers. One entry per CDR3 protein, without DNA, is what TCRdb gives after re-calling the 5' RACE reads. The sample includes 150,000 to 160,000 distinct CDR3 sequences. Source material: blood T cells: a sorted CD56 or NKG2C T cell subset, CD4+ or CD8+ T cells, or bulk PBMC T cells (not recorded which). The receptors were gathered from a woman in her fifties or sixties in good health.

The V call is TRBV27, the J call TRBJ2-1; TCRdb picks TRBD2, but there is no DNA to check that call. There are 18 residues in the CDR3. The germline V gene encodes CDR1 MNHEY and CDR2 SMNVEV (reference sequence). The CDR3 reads CASRRSGRASPIYNEQFF.

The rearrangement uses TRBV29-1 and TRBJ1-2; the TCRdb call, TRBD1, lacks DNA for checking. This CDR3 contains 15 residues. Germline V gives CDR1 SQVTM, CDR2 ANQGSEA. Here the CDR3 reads CSVDPGTGGLDGYTF.

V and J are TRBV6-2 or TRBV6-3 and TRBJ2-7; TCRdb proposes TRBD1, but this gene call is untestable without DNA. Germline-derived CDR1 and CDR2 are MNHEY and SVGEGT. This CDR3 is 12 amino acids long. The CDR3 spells CASSAGNYEQYF.

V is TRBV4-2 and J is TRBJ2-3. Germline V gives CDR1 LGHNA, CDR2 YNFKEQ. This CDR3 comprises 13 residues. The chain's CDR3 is CASSQEVSDTQYF.

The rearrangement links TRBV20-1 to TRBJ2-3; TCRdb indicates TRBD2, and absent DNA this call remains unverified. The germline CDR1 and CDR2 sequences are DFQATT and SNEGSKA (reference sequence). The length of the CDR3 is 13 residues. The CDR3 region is CSAPIGSSDTQYF.

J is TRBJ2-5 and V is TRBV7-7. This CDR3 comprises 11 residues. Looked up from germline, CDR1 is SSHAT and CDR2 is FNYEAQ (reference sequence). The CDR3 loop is CASSPRVAQYF.

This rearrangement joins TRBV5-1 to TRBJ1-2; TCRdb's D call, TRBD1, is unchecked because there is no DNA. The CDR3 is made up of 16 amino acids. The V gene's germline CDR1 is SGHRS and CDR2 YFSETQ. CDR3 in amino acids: CASSSQPRDRVYGYTF.

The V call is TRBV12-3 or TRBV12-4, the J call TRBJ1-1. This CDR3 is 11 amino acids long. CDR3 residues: CETRGNTEAFF.

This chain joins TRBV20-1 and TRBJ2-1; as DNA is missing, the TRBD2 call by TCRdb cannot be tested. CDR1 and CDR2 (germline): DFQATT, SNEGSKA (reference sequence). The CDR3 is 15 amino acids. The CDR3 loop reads CSAREEGTSDNEQFF.

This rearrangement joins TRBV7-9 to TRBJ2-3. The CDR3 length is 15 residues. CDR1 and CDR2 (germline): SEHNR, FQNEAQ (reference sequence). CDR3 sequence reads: CASSFASRATDTQYF.

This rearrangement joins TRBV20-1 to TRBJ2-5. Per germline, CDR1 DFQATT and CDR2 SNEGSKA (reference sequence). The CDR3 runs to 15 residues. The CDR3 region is CSARDSAVPQETQYF.

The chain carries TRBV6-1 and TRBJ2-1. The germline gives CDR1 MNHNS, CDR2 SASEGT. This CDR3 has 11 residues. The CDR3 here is CASSAPSGQFF.

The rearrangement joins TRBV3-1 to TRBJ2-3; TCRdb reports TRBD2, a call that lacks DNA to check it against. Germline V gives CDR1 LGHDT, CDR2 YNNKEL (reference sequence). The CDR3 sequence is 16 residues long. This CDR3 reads CASSLVAGGPADTQYF.

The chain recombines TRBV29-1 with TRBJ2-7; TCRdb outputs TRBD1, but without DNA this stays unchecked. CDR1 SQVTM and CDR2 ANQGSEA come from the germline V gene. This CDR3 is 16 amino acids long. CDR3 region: CSVAGGDREGTYEQYF.

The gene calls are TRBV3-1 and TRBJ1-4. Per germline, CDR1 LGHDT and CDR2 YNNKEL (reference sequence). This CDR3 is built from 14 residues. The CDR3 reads CASSWNGAGEKLFF.

The CDR3 is CASSSLASDTQYF. This sequence joins TRBV7-9 and TRBJ2-3; TCRdb lists TRBD2, though no DNA is available to test this call. Germline V CDR1 and CDR2: SEHNR, FQNEAQ (reference sequence). The CDR3 has 13 amino acids.

CDR3 sequence: CATSRDTGTDYNEQFF. This chain joins TRBV15 and TRBJ2-1; the D call from TCRdb, TRBD1, cannot be confirmed without DNA. The length of the CDR3 is 16 residues. Germline CDR1 is LNHNV and CDR2 is YYDKDF (reference sequence).

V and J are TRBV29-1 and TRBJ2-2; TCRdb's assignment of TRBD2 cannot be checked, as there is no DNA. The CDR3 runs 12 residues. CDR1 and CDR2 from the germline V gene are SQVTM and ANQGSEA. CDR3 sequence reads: CSVLWRAGELFF.

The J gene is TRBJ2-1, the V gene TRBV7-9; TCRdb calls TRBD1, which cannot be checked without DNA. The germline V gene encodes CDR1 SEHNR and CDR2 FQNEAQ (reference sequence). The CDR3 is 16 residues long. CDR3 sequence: CASSPLRERSYNEQFF.

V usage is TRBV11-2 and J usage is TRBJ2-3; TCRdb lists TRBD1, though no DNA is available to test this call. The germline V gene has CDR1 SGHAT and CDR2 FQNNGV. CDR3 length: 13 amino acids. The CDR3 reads CASSAGGVDTQYF. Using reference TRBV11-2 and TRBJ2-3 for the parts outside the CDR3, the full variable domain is EAGVAQSPRYKIIEKRQSVAFWCNPISGHATLYWYQQILGQGPKLLIQFQNNGVVDDSQLPKDRFSAERLKGVDSTLKIQPAKLEDSAVYLCASSAGGVDTQYFGPGTRLTVL.

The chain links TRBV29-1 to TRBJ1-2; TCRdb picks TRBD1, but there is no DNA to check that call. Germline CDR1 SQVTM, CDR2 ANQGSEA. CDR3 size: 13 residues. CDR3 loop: CSVLTTGNYGYTF. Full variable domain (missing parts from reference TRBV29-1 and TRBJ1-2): SAVISQKPSRDICQRGTSLTIQCQVDSQVTMMFWYRQQPGQSLTLIATANQGSEATYESGFVIDKFPISRPNLTFSTLTVSNMSPEDSSIYLCSVLTTGNYGYTFGSGTRLTVV.

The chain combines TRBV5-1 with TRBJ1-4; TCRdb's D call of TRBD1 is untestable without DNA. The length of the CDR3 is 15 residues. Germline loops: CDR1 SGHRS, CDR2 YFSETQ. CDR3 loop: CASSFFPGANEKLFF.

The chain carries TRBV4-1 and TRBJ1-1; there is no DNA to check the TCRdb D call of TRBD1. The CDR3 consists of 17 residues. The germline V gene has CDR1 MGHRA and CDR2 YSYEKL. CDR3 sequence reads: CASSQEVGTVSNTEAFF.

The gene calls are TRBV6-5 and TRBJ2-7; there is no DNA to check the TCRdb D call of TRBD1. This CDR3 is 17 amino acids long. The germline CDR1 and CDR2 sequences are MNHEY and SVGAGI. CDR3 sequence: CASSYSIPGTGKYEQYF.

This chain's CDR3 is CASSSESGEGTDTQYF. The genes are TRBV5-6 and TRBJ2-3; as DNA is missing, the TRBD1 call by TCRdb cannot be tested. Germline V gene data show CDR1 as SGHDT and CDR2 as YYEEEE. The CDR3 has 16 residues. The full variable domain, rest sourced from reference TRBV5-6 and TRBJ2-3, is DAGVTQSPTHLIKTRGQQVTLRCSPKSGHDTVSWYQQALGQGPQFIFQYYEEEERQRGNFPDRFSGHQFPNYSSELNVNALLLGDSALYLCASSSESGEGTDTQYFGPGTRLTVL.